This entry lists 20 T cell receptor beta chains sequenced from one sample in a study of cytomegalovirus exposure and HLA in healthy donors. The PCR contained 60 Vbeta and 13 Jbeta primers. Libraries were prepared by immunoSEQ multiplex PCR; TCRdb keeps only in-frame clonotypes and omits some of them. Of 110,000 to 150,000 clones in the sample, roughly 80% were seen once. Sequencing was done on a sample of PBMCs. Source of these receptors: a male donor in good health and CMV-seronegative.

This clone was recorded once. V and J are TRBV9 and TRBJ2-3, with 12 bases identical to TRBD2. Germline V gives CDR1 SGDLS, CDR2 YYNGEE. This CDR3 has 18 residues. Germline trimming cut 4 bases from V and 4 bases from J; bases unmatched to any gene: 13. The CDR3 DNA reads TGTGCCAGCAGCTCTACTAGCGGGGGGCTCCCAACTGCAGATACGCAGTATTTT. As protein: CASSSTSGGLPTADTQYF. The full variable domain, rest sourced from reference TRBV9 and TRBJ2-3, is DSGVTQTPKHLITATGQRVTLRCSPRSGDLSVYWYQQSLDQGLQFLIQYYNGEERAKGNILERFSAQQFPDLHSELNLSSLELGDSALYFCASSSTSGGLPTADTQYFGPGTRLTVL.

This sequence joins TRBV5-1 and TRBJ2-7, with 8 nucleotides matching TRBD2. The CDR3 length is 15 residues. Germline trimming cut 7 bases from V and 4 bases from J; bases unmatched to any gene: 13. The germline V gene has CDR1 SGHRS and CDR2 YFSETQ. The CDR3 sequence: CASSRGEGLQYEQYF. In DNA form, the CDR3 reads TGCGCCAGCTCGCGGGGGGAGGGCCTTCAGTACGAGCAGTACTTC.

This clone was seen more than once but under ten times. The chain is built from TRBV27 and TRBJ2-1, with 8 bases that match TRBD2. This CDR3 region has 17 residues. The trim removed 5 bases at V and 5 bases at J, leaving 14 bases unmatched. The germline gives CDR1 MNHEY, CDR2 SMNVEV (reference sequence). The CDR3: CASSIRSGTSGNNEQFF. The CDR3 coding sequence is TGTGCCAGCAGTATCCGCTCTGGTACTAGCGGTAACAATGAGCAGTTCTTC.

Written as DNA, the CDR3 is TGTGCCAGCAGCGTAGGCGGGGGTACGATTGAGCAGTTCTTC. The encoded protein is CASSVGGGTIEQFF. This chain joins TRBV9 and TRBJ2-1, with 7 bases fitting TRBD2. There are 14 residues in the CDR3. V trimming: 0 bases; J trimming: 9 bases; junction bases outside the gene matches: 6. CDR1 SGDLS and CDR2 YYNGEE come from the germline V gene.

The gene calls are TRBV7-2 and TRBJ2-3, with 7 bases matching TRBD2. In germline, CDR1 is SGHTA, CDR2 FQGNSA. CDR3 length: 16 amino acids. V was clipped by 1 base and J by 0 bases; unmatched bases: 4. CDR3 DNA: TGTGCCAGCAGCTTAGACTCGCGGGAGAGCACAGATACGCAGTATTTT. Encoded protein: CASSLDSRESTDTQYF.

This clone was recorded a few times. This chain uses TRBV6-5 with TRBJ2-7; TRBD1 aligns across 7 bases. The CDR3 is 13 residues long. Trimming at V came to 4 bases and at J to 3 bases, leaving 3 bases not matched to a gene. In germline, CDR1 is MNHEY, CDR2 SVGAGI. The CDR3 sequence: CASSWAGGYEQYF. CDR3 coding DNA: TGTGCCAGCAGTTGGGCAGGGGGCTACGAGCAGTACTTC.

V usage is TRBV15 and J usage is TRBJ2-7; tentative D call: TRBD1 (6 bases). Germline CDR1 is LNHNV and CDR2 is YYDKDF (reference sequence). The CDR3 has 13 residues. The V end was cut by 0 bases, the J end by 6 bases, with 9 bases between. CDR3: CATSRDKGGEQYF. CDR3 coding DNA: TGTGCCACCAGCAGAGATAAAGGGGGCGAGCAGTACTTC.

This rearrangement joins TRBV5-1 to TRBJ2-5; TRBD2 matches 8 bases. The tail of the sequence fits TRBJ2-7 better, so the J call may be wrong. CDR3 length: 15 amino acids. The germline CDR1 and CDR2 sequences are SGHRS and YFSETQ. The CDR3 DNA is TGCGCCAGCTCGCGGGGGGAGGGCCTTCAGTACGAGCAGTACTTC. Amino acid sequence: CASSRGEGLQYEQYF.

This clone was detected only once. DNA for the CDR3: TGTGCCAGCAGCCGCGCTGGGACTAGCGGGAGCTCCTACAATGAGCAGTTCTTC. The encoded protein is CASSRAGTSGSSYNEQFF. V and J are TRBV11-2 and TRBJ2-1, with 14 bases lining up with TRBD2. The germline gives CDR1 SGHAT, CDR2 FQNNGV. This CDR3 is built from 18 residues. Unmatched junction bases numbered 6, after V lost 5 bases and J lost 0 bases. The full variable domain, in which reference TRBV11-2 and TRBJ2-1 provide the parts outside the CDR3, is EAGVAQSPRYKIIEKRQSVAFWCNPISGHATLYWYQQILGQGPKLLIQFQNNGVVDDSQLPKDRFSAERLKGVDSTLKIQPAKLEDSAVYLCASSRAGTSGSSYNEQFFGPGTRLTVL.

The chain couples TRBV7-6 to TRBJ2-7, with D unclear. This CDR3 comprises 13 residues. The germline V gene has CDR1 SGHVS and CDR2 FNYEAQ. The V gene lost 2 bases and the J gene lost 3 bases, with 8 bases spanning the gap. The CDR3 nucleotides are TGTGCCAGCAGCTTATCGCAGAACTACGAGCAGTACTTC. Residues: CASSLSQNYEQYF.

The chain couples TRBV28 to TRBJ2-7, with a weak D call TRBD2 (6 bases). Per the germline V gene, CDR1 is MDHEN and CDR2 is SYDVKM. CDR3 length: 15 amino acids. V dropped 2 bases and J dropped 8 bases, with 19 bases sitting between them. CDR3 sequence (DNA): TGTGCCAGCAGTTTACGGGATCCAGGGACTTATCAGCAGTACTTC. Its translation is CASSLRDPGTYQQYF.

With respect to this clone: One end of the junction varies from germline; a read error may be responsible. Here the CDR3 reads CASSLFMVQDSPLHF. The CDR3 DNA reads TGTGCCAGCAGCTTATTCATGGTGCAGGATTCACCCCTCCACTTT. The rearrangement links TRBV27 to TRBJ1-6; D not certain. CDR1 and CDR2 (germline): MNHEY, SMNVEV (reference sequence). The CDR3 length is 15 residues.

The chain couples TRBV2 to TRBJ1-5; 8 bases match TRBD1. CDR3 length equals 13 residues. From germline, CDR1 is SNHLY and CDR2 FYNNEI. J gave up 4 bases and V 6 bases, and 2 bases lay outside the gene matches. CDR3 region: CASRNRGNQPQHF. CDR3 bases: TGTGCCAGCAGAAACAGGGGGAATCAGCCCCAGCATTTT.

The chain combines TRBV7-3 with TRBJ2-7; 9 nucleotides align to TRBD2. CDR1 and CDR2 (germline): SGHTA, FQGTGA. This CDR3 is built from 15 residues. V lost 2 bases, J lost 1 base, and 3 bases stayed unmatched. For the CDR3, the DNA is TGTGCCAGCAGCTTAGCGGGGGGGCCTTCCTACGAGCAGTACTTC. This translates into CASSLAGGPSYEQYF.

J is TRBJ1-1 and V is TRBV7-6, with 7 bases lining up with TRBD1. The J segment lost 0 bases and the V segment lost 0 bases, leaving 4 bases of the junction unmatched. Germline V gene lookup returns CDR1 SGHVS and CDR2 FNYEAQ. The CDR3 has 16 amino acids. Written as DNA, the CDR3 is TGTGCCAGCAGCTTAGCTGGCAGGGGGTTGAACACTGAAGCTTTCTTT. As protein: CASSLAGRGLNTEAFF.

The rearrangement uses TRBV7-8 and TRBJ1-2, with D tentatively TRBD1 (5 bases). The germline V and J ends were trimmed by 1 base and 8 bases, with 11 bases remaining between them. CDR1 is SGHVS and CDR2 is FQNEAQ in the germline V gene. The CDR3 is 13 residues long. This CDR3 is CASSLVREGGYTF. The CDR3 DNA is TGTGCCAGCAGCTTAGTCCGGGAGGGGGGCTACACCTTC.

This chain joins TRBV27 and TRBJ1-1; TRBD1 might be the D (5 bases). CDR3 length: 13 residues. From germline, CDR1 is MNHEY and CDR2 SMNVEV (reference sequence). The V gene lost 6 bases and the J gene lost 4 bases, with 12 bases spanning the gap. CDR3 nucleotides: TGTGCCAGCAGCCTGGGGGGGGGCACTGAAGCTTTCTTT. This encodes CASSLGGGTEAFF.

The gene calls are TRBV14 and TRBJ2-1; possible D gene TRBD1, 6 bases. The germline V gene has CDR1 SGHDN and CDR2 FVKESK. V gave up 4 bases and J gave up 6 bases, with 19 bases separating them. This CDR3 is 16 amino acids long. The CDR3 sequence: CASSRVRDNPLNEQFF. DNA of the CDR3: TGTGCCAGCAGCCGCGTAAGGGACAATCCACTCAATGAGCAGTTCTTC.

The DNA for the CDR3 is TGTGCCAGCAGTCCCGGGACATTCACTAACTATGGCTACACCTTC. It translates to CASSPGTFTNYGYTF. The chain combines TRBV28 with TRBJ1-2, with a possible D match to TRBD1 (6 bases). Germline CDR1 MDHEN, CDR2 SYDVKM. Trimming removed 5 bases from V and 0 bases from J, with 13 bases in between. This CDR3 region has 15 residues.

The chain uses TRBV6-1 and TRBJ1-1; D not resolved. From germline, CDR1 is MNHNS and CDR2 SASEGT. Trimming removed 3 bases from V and 5 bases from J, with 16 bases in between. The length of the CDR3 is 15 residues. This CDR3 is CASSDDRGVETEAFF. The CDR3 DNA follows: TGTGCCAGCAGTGATGATCGGGGAGTTGAGACTGAAGCTTTCTTT.